This TCR beta chain was sequenced during a study of T cell responses to AZD1222 COVID-19 vaccine. Points from the study as a whole: Nearly half of spike-specific TCRs reportedly go after variant regions that carry no mutations. Recipients of two AZD1222 doses showed rising Spike-specific TCR breadth and depth. Clonal diversity was possibly underestimated, and the donors were mostly white British, with more females. In all cases, repertoires were sampled only after the peak T cell response.

The CDR3 sequence is 16 residues long. The germline CDR1 and CDR2 sequences are MDHEN and SYDVKM. The germline V and J ends were trimmed by 2 bases and 1 base, with 12 bases remaining between them. Turning to this clone: Its antigen remains unidentified.

Assay used: immunoSEQ multiplex PCR; TCRdb lists only in-frame clones, some missing. Among about 150,000 clones listed, approximately 90% were seen once. The starting material was peripheral blood, obtained 28 days after the second AZD1222 dose. This clonotype was obtained from an adult who received the AZD1222 COVID-19 vaccine. This chain uses TRBV28 with TRBJ2-1; possible D gene TRBD1, 6 bases. The CDR3 DNA reads as TGTGCCAGCAGTTTAAGGGGGAGTGGTTCCTACAATGAGCAGTTCTTC. Its protein product is CASSLRGSGSYNEQFF.